This T cell receptor beta chain was captured in a study of blood T cell repertoires in COVID-19. As for the study in general: Some COVID-19 samples were acute and others convalescent; all came from the United States, Italy and Spain.

V was pared by 5 bases and J by 4 bases, with 9 bases between. The CDR3 totals 13 residues. Germline values: CDR1 LNHDA, CDR2 SQIVND (reference sequence). The Seattle patients, enrolled during active infection, were followed longitudinally. Per the original data handling: The authors estimated nucleated cell counts from reference gene primer amplification. Sequencing was performed with immunoSEQ multiplex PCR; in TCRdb, only in-frame clones are kept and a portion is missing. V and J calls and clone size come straight from that table; D and trimming were deduced from the DNA. The table has a few hundred thousand clones, 75% to 90% seen once.

Source material: peripheral blood. The V gene is TRBV19, the J gene TRBJ1-5; perhaps TRBD1 as D (5 bases). The origin of this receptor is a woman between 25 and 40 years old with COVID-19, enrolled during active disease. CDR3 loop: CASSGGDNQPQHF. As DNA, the CDR3 is TGTGCCAGTAGTGGGGGGGATAATCAGCCCCAGCATTTT.